This record concerns one TCR beta chain sequence. It lacks a known antigen. No base quality values were provided; no much bigger clone lies one nucleotide off. Participants in the prospective study were aged roughly 18 to 100 years, lived in 20 to 30 United States geographic areas, and enrolled through a virtual design. To assign participants to cohorts, the prospective study relied on clinical history that participants themselves reported in a screening survey and a study questionnaire. Recovered participants in ImmuneRACE Cohort 3 were defined by two consecutive negative NP/OP PCR tests, clearance by a healthcare professional, or resolution of symptoms. Mobile phlebotomists in the prospective study collected whole blood, serum and a nasopharyngeal or oropharyngeal swab from every participant. Additional blood draws and questionnaires over a 2-month period could optionally be provided by prospective study participants. Before DNA extraction, prospective study blood samples were shipped either frozen or at room temperature.

These data belong to a study of blood T cell repertoires in COVID-19 (dated by TCRdb to the early 2020s). For the wider study: Collaborator samples came from the United States, Italy and Spain and covered acute and convalescent phases of COVID-19. The prospective study material was composed of cDNA or gDNA derived from T cells, B-cell-depleted T cells, or PBMCs. The dataset comprised deeply sampled blood TCRbeta repertoires from subjects exposed to, actively infected with, or recovered from COVID-19. The repertoires were made available in a free public database intended to serve as a resource for research on the immune response to SARS-CoV-2. The samples were drawn from the first 160 participants of the ongoing ImmuneRACE study and from 1,200 or so subjects provided by 6 global collaborators. Sample metadata almost always included a de-identified subject ID, COVID-19 status, age in years and sex. Where available, HLA class I and class II types were obtained from metadata supplied by the sample provider rather than from assay-based typing.

TCRbeta CDR3 regions were amplified from genomic DNA by means of the immunoSEQ Assay, a bias-controlled multiplex PCR. As for how the authors treated the data: The number of nucleated cells in each sample was estimated from the amplification of reference gene primers within the assay. To quantify the absolute abundance of each unique TCRbeta CDR3 rearrangement, sequence reads were collapsed and filtered. For each sample, productive Simpson clonality was calculated by taking the square root of Simpson's diversity index across productive rearrangements. The table was pulled from immuneACCESS by TCRdb, which kept in-frame rearrangements only. Such tables lose some clones; where checked, under half of the loss comes from unresolved V genes, and the rest has no known cause. V and J calls and clone size are as listed in that table; D and trimming were resolved from the DNA. The sample table contains over 200,000 clones; only one count was recorded for approximately 90% of them. The ten top clones hold roughly a sixth of the sample.

The full study reports these points: The quantity of clinical and demographic metadata differed by source and by participant and was supplied without curation.

Sequencing used PBMCs or T cells enriched from blood (not recorded which). This receptor was obtained from a man aged 18 to 30 who had recovered from COVID-19.

DNA sequence: TGTGCTGTTGTTGGGACAGGGAATCAGCCCCAGCATTTT. Its product reads: CAVVGTGNQPQHF. The sequence links TRBV19 to TRBJ1-5, with 9 junctional bases fitting TRBD1. CDR1 and CDR2 were assigned from the germline V gene (reference sequence) as LNHDA and SQIVND. The CDR3 runs 13 amino acids, cysteine and phenylalanine included. The DNA shown is the 39-base CDR3, in frame from base 1.